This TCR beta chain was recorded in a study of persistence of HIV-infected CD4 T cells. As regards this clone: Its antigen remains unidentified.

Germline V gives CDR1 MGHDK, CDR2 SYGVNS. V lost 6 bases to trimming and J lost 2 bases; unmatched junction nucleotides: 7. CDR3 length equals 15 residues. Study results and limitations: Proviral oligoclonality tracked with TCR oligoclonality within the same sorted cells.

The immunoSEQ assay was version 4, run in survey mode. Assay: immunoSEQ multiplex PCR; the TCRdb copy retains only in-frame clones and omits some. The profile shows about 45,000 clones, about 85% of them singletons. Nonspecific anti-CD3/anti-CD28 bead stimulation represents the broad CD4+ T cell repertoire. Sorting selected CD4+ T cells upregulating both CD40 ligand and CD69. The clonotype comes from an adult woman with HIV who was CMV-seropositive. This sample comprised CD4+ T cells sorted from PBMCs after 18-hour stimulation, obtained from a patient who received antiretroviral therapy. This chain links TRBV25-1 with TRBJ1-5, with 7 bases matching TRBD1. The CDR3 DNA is TGTGCCAGCAGCCCGACAGGGCCGGGCAATCAGCCCCAGCATTTT. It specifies CASSPTGPGNQPQHF.